The table lists the clone carrying this T cell receptor beta chain with a few counts. Its matching antigen is unknown. The data belong to a study of T-cell memory formation after mild COVID-19. Study-wide results and limits: Contracting CD4+ clones were located mainly in CM and EM, and CD8+ clones in EMRA.

CDR3 length: 15 amino acids. The germline V gene has CDR1 MNHEY and CDR2 SVGAGI. Between the trimmed V and J ends, which lost 0 bases and 4 bases, there was a span of 12 bases. Via MiXCR, TCRdb re-called the 5' RACE reads, giving one row per CDR3 protein. The sample yields 300,000 to 350,000 distinct CDR3 sequences, 10% to 15% seen once. Sequencing used PBMCs or a T cell subset sorted from them (not recorded which). This clonotype was obtained from a man younger than 35 who had mild COVID-19 (a few samples of this study predate the infection). Cell type and time point are not known. The chain couples TRBV6-5 to TRBJ1-1; possibly TRBD1 for D (5 bases). In DNA form, the CDR3 reads TGTGCCAGCAGTTACTCGCGTGGCAGGGCCACTGAAGCTTTCTTT. Its protein product is CASSYSRGRATEAFF.